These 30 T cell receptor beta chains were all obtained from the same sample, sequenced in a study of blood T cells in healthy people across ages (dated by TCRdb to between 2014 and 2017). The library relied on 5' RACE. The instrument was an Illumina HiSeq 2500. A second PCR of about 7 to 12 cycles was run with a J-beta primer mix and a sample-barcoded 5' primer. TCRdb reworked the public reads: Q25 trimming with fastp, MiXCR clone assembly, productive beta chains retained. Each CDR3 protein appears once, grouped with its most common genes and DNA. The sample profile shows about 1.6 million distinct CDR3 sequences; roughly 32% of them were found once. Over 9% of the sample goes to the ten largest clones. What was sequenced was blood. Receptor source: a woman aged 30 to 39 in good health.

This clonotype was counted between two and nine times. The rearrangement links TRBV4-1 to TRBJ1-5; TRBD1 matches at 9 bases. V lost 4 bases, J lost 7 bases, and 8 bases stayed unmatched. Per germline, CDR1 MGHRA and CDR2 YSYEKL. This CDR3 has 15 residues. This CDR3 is CASSLHTGGRQPQHF. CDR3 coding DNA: TGCGCCAGCAGCCTACATACAGGGGGCAGGCAGCCCCAGCATTTT.

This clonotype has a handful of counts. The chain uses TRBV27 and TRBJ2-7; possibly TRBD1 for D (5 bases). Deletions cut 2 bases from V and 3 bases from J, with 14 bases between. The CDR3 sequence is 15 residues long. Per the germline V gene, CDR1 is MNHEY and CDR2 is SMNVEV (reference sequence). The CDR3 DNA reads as TGTGCCAGCAGTTTAGTTGGGGCCTCTGGCTACGAGCAGTACTTC. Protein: CASSLVGASGYEQYF.

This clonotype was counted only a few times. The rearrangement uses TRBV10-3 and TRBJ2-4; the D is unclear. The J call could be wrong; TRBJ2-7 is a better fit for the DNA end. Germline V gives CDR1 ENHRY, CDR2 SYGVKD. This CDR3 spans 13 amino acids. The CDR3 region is CAISDRYSYEQYF. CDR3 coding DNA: TGTGCCATCAGTGACCGATACTCCTACGAGCAGTACTTC.

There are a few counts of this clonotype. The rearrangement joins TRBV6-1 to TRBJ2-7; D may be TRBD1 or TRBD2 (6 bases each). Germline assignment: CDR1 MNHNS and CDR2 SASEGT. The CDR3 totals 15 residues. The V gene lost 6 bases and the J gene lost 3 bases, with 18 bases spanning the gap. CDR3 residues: CASREETGRFYEQYF. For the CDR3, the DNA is TGTGCCAGCAGAGAGGAAACAGGGAGGTTCTACGAGCAGTACTTC.

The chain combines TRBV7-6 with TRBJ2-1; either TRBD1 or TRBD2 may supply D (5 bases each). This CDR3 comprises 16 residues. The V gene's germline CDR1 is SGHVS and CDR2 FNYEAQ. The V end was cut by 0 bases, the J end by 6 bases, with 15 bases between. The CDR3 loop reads CASSLAGEIGCNEQFF. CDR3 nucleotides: TGTGCCAGCAGCTTAGCGGGGGAGATTGGCTGCAATGAGCAGTTCTTC.

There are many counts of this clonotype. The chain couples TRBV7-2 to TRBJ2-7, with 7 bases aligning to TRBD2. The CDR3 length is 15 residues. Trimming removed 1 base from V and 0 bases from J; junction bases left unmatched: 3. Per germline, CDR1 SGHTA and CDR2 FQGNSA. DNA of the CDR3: TGTGCCAGCAGCTTAGATGGCGGGGGCTCCTACGAGCAGTACTTC. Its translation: CASSLDGGGSYEQYF.

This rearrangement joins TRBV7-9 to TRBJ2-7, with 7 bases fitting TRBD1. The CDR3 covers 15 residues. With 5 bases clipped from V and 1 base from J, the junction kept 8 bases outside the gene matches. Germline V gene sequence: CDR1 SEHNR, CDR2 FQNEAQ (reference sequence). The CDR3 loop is CASSPRQGNSYEQYF. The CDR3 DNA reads TGTGCCAGCAGCCCCCGACAGGGTAATTCCTACGAGCAGTACTTC.

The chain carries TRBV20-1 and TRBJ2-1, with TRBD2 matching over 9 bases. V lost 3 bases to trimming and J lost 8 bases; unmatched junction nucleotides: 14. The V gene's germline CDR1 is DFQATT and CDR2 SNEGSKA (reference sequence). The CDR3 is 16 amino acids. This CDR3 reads CSASSGGGVILDEQFF. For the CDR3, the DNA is TGCAGTGCTAGTTCCGGCGGGGGGGTTATTCTAGATGAGCAGTTCTTC.

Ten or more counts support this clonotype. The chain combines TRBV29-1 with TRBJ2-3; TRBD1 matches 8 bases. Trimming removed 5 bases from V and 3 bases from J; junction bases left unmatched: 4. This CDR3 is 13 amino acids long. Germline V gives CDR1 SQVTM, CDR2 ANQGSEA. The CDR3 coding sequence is TGCAGCGTTCACAGACAGGGGACAGATACGCAGTATTTT. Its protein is CSVHRQGTDTQYF.

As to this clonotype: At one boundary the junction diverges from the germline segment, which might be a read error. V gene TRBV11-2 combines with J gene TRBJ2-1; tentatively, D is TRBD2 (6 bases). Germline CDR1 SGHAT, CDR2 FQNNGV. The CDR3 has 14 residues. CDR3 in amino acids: CATRSRGMNKEQFF. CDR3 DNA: TGTGCCACTCGTAGTCGCGGGATGAACAAGGAGCAGTTCTTC.

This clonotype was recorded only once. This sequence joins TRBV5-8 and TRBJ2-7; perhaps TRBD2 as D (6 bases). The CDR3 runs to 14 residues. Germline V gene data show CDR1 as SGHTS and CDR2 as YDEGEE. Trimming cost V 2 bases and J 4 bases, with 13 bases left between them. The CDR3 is CASSFPGRGYEQYF. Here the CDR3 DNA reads TGTGCCAGCAGCTTCCCCGGGAGAGGGTACGAGCAGTACTTC.

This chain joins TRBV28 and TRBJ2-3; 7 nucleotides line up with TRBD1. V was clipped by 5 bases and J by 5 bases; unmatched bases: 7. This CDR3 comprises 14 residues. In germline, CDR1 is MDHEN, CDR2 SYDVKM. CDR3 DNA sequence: TGTGCCAGCAGTGCGGTACAGGGGCGAGATACGCAGTATTTT. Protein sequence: CASSAVQGRDTQYF. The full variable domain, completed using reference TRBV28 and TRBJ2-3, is DVKVTQSSRYLVKRTGEKVFLECVQDMDHENMFWYRQDPGLGLRLIYFSYDVKMKEKGDIPEGYSVSREKKERFSLILESASTNQTSMYLCASSAVQGRDTQYFGPGTRLTVL.

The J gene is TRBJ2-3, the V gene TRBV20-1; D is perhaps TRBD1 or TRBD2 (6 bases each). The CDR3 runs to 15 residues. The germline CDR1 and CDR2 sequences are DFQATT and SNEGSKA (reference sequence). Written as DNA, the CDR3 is TGCAGCGCAAGGGGGGTCCTAGGAGGGACAGATACGCAGTATTTT. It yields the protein CSARGVLGGTDTQYF.

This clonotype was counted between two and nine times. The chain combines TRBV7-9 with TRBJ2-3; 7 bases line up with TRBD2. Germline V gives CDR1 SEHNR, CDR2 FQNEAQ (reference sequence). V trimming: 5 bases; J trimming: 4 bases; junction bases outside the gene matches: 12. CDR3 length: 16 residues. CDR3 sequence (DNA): TGTGCCAGCAGCCCACGGGAGGTTGATAGCCCAGATACGCAGTATTTT. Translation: CASSPREVDSPDTQYF.

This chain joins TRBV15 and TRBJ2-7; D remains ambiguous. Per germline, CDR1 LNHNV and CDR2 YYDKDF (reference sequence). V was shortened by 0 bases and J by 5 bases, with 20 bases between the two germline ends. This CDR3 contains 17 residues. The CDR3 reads CATSRDVRRSPVNEQYF. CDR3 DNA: TGTGCCACCAGCAGAGATGTGCGAAGGAGTCCCGTTAACGAGCAGTACTTC.

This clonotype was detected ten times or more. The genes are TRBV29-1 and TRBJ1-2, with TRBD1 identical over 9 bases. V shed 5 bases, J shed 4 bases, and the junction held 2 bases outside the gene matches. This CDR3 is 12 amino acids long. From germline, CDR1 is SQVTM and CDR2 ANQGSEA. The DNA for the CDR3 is TGCAGCGTTTTGGGACAGGGCTATGGCTACACCTTC. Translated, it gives CSVLGQGYGYTF.

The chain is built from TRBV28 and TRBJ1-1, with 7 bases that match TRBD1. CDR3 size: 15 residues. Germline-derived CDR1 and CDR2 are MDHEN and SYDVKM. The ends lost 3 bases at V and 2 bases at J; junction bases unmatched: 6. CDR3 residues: CASSFPGQRNTEAFF. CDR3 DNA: TGTGCCAGCAGTTTCCCGGGACAGAGAAACACTGAAGCTTTCTTT.

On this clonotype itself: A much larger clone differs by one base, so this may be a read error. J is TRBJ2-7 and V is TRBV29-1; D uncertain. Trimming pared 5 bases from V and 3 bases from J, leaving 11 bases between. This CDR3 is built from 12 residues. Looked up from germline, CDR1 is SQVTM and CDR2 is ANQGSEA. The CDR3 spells CSVHQSVYEQYF. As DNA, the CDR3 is TGCAGCGTTCATCAGTCGGTCTACGAGCAGTACTTC.

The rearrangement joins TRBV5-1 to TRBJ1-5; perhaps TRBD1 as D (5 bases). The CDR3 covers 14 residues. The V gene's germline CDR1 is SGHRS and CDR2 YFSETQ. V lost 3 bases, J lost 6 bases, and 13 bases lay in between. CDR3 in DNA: TGCGCCAGCAGCTCATCTGTCGGGGGTCAGCCCCAGCATTTT. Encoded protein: CASSSSVGGQPQHF.

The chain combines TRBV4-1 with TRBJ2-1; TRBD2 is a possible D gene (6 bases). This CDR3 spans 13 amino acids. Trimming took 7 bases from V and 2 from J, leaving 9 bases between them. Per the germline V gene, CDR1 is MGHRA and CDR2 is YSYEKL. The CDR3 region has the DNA TGCGCCAGCATGGGGAGGACCTACAATGAGCAGTTCTTC. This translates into CASMGRTYNEQFF.

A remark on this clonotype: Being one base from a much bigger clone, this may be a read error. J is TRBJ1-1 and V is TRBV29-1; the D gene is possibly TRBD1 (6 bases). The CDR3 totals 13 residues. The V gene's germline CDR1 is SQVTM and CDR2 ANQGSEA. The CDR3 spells CSVASPGGTEVFF. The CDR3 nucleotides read TGCAGCGTTGCCAGCCCTGGGGGCACTGAAGTTTTCTTT.

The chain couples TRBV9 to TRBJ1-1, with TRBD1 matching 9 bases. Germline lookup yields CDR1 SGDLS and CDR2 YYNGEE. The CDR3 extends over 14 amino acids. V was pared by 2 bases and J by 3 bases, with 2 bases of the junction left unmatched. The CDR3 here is CASSVRDRDTEAFF. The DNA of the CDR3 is TGTGCCAGCAGCGTCCGGGACAGGGACACTGAAGCTTTCTTT.

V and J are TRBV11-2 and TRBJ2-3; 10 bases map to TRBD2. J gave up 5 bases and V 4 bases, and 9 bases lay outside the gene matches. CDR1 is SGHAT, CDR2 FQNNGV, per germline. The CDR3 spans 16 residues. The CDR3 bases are TGTGCCAGCAGCTGGCTAGCGGGGGTATCTGGAGATACGCAGTATTTT. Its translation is CASSWLAGVSGDTQYF.

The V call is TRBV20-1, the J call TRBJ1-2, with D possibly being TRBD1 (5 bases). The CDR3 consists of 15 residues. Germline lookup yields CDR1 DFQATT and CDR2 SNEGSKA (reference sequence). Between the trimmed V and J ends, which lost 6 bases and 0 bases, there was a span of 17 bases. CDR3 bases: TGCAGTGCCACCAATCCCGACAGACCTAACTATGGCTACACCTTC. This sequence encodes CSATNPDRPNYGYTF.

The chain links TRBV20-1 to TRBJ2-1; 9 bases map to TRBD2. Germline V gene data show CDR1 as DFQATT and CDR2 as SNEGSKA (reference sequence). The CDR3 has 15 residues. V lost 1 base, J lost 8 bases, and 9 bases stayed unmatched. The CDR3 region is CSARGGSGRNYEQFF. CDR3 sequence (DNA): TGCAGTGCTAGAGGTGGTAGCGGGAGAAACTATGAGCAGTTCTTC.

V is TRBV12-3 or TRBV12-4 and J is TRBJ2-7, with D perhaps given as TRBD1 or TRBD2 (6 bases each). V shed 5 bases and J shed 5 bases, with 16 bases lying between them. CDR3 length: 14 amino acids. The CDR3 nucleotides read TGTGCCAGCAGTCCCCACGGGGGCCAGGACGAGCAGTACTTC. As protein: CASSPHGGQDEQYF.

The CDR3 DNA reads TGCGCCAGCAGCCGACAACAGGGGGCTTTTAGCACAGATACGCAGTATTTT. Translating gives CASSRQQGAFSTDTQYF. The chain recombines TRBV5-1 with TRBJ2-3; 9 bases agree with TRBD1. The ends lost 4 bases at V and 0 bases at J; junction bases unmatched: 9. CDR3 length: 17 residues. Germline CDR1 reads SGHRS; CDR2 reads YFSETQ.

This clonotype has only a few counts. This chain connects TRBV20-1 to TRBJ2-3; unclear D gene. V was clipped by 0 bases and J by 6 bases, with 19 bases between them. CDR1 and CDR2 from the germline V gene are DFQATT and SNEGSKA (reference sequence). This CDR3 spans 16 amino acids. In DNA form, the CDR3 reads TGCAGTGCTAGAGATCCCCCCTCAATGAGTCCGGATACGCAGTATTTT. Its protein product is CSARDPPSMSPDTQYF.

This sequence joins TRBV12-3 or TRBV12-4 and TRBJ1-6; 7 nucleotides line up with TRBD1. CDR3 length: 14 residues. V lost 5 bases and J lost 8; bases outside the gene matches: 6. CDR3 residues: CASSTTGIDSPLHF. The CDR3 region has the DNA TGTGCCAGCAGTACGACAGGGATAGATTCACCCCTCCACTTT.

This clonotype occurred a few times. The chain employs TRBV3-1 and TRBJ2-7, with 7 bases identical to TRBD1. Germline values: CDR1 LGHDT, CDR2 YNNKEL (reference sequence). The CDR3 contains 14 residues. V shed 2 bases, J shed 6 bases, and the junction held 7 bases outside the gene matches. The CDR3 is CASSQRQGSGEQYF. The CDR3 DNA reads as TGTGCCAGCAGCCAACGACAGGGATCGGGCGAGCAGTACTTC.